The clone carrying this T cell receptor beta chain was observed a single time. Germline V gives CDR1 SGHVS, CDR2 FNYEAQ. V shed 1 base and J 1 base; nucleotides not matched to a gene: 2. The length of the CDR3 is 15 residues. The data were obtained in a study of blood T cell repertoires in COVID-19. Study information: There were acute and convalescent COVID-19 samples, and they came from the United States, Italy and Spain.

Under the authors' procedure: Counts of nucleated cells, estimated from reference gene primer amplification, were obtained. TCRdb's table, derived via immunoSEQ multiplex PCR, lists solely in-frame clones and lacks some. V and J calls plus clone size are reproduced from that table; the DNA served to infer D and trimming. This repertoire shows about 99,000 clones, more than 75% found once; its top ten account for around 15%. The genes are TRBV7-6 and TRBJ2-3, with 7 bases that match TRBD2. This clonotype was sampled from a man in his fifties with acute or convalescent COVID-19. The sequencing sample was made of peripheral blood. CDR3 protein: CASSLGLAGTDTQYF. CDR3 sequence (DNA): TGTGCCAGCAGCTTAGGCCTAGCGGGCACAGATACGCAGTATTTT.